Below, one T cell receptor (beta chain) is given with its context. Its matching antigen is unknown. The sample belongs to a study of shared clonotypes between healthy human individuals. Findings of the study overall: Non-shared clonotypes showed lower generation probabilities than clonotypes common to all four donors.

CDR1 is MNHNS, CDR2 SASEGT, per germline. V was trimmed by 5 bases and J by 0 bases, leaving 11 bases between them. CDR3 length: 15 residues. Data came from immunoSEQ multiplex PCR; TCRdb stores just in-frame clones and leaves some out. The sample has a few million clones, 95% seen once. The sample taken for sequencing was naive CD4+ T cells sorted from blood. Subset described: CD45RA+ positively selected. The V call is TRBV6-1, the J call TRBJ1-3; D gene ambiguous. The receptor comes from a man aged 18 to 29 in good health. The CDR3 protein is CASSLDGSSGNTIYF. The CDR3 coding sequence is TGTGCCAGCAGTCTAGACGGTAGCTCTGGAAACACCATATATTTT.